The present TCR beta chain was sequenced within a study of radiation and T cells in renal cell carcinoma. The ends were cut back, 5 bases at V and 5 bases at J, with 13 bases in the middle. CDR1 and CDR2 (germline): SGHVS, FQNEAQ. The CDR3 is made up of 14 amino acids. On this clone itself: Antigen: not known.

Sequencing used immunoSEQ multiplex PCR; TCRdb keeps in-frame clones, though not all of them. In the table there are roughly 150,000 clones, roughly 87% of which are singletons. Study conclusions and caveats: In blood, top tumor clones expanded by 2 weeks, shrinking by 4. Baseline intratumoral clonotype presence is unknown without pretreatment biopsies.

Stated time point: blood 2 weeks post-SBRT. Treatment noted: 15 Gy SBRT to primary tumor, nephrectomy 4 weeks later. This renal cell carcinoma was of the clear cell type. V gene TRBV7-8 combines with J gene TRBJ2-1; D is unresolved. The material was blood, obtained from a patient whose treatment included radiotherapy and nephrectomy. The receptor comes from a woman between 50 and 59 years old with renal cell carcinoma. DNA of the CDR3: TGTGCCAGCAGCCGGTTCGGCCGTAACAATGAGCAGTTCTTC. It encodes CASSRFGRNNEQFF.